This is a list of T cell receptor beta chains from one sample in a study of regulatory T cells in long-lasting Graves disease. MiXCR, run by TCRdb on the multiplex PCR reads, gives a single entry per CDR3 protein. Of hundreds of thousands of distinct CDR3 sequences in the sample, about 15% are singletons; the top ten hold about 8.3%. This sample was also put to use in a study of T cells in Graves' hyperthyroidism and ophthalmopathy.

This material consisted of peripheral blood mononuclear cells (PBMCs), taken at new diagnosis, from a patient treated with antithyroid drugs. The receptors stem from a woman aged 40 to 50 with Graves disease. Each CDR3 is given with its conserved first and last residue.

V gene,CDR3 protein
TRBV30,CAWSIAGSGTDTQYF
TRBV20-1,CSAGPTSGPQETQYF
TRBV2,CASSEAGGRVEQYF
TRBV7-3,CASSKTGGRSETQYF
TRBV2,CASRRTSGLSSYEQYF
TRBV12-3/TRBV12-4,CASSSPTSPGETQYF
TRBV19,CASRGPGQSNTEAFF
TRBV5-1,CASGFSGSTDTQYF
TRBV6-2/TRBV6-3,CASSYPGLAGGIGELFF
TRBV12-3/TRBV12-4,CASSLTGGLAGTYYEQYF
TRBV19,CASERSFGGETQYF
TRBV9,CAGSAGRSAGGYTF